A selection of T cell receptor beta chains follows, all from one sample in a study of blood T cell repertoires in COVID-19. Only in-frame clones appear in the TCRdb table, and some are missing; sequencing was by immunoSEQ multiplex PCR. The data contain approximately 42,000 clones, approximately 73% of them singletons. Sequencing was done on a sample of peripheral blood. These receptors were taken from an elderly man with acute or convalescent COVID-19. CDR3s include the opening cysteine and the closing phenylalanine or tryptophan. The D gene is left open where the match is weak. For some rows the clone size is stated as once, few or many, or as a class when expanded; others skip it.

v_call: TRBV6-1
j_call: TRBJ1-5
d_call: NA
clone_size: NA
cdr3_aa: CASSEWHLNQPQHF
cdr3_nt: TGTGCCAGCAGTGAGTGGCACCTCAATCAGCCCCAGCATTTT

v_call: TRBV11-2
j_call: TRBJ2-7
d_call: NA
clone_size: few
cdr3_aa: CASSLQTSYEQYF
cdr3_nt: TGTGCCAGCAGCCTACAGACCTCCTACGAGCAGTACTTC

v_call: TRBV9
j_call: TRBJ2-1
d_call: TRBD2
clone_size: NA
cdr3_aa: CASSSRLLAAGFNEQFF
cdr3_nt: TGTGCCAGCAGCTCCCGACTCCTAGCGGCCGGGTTCAATGAGCAGTTCTTC

v_call: TRBV3-1/TRBV3-2
j_call: TRBJ2-2
d_call: TRBD1
clone_size: NA
cdr3_aa: CASSQELQGAGELFF
cdr3_nt: TGTGCCAGCAGCCAAGAGTTACAGGGGGCCGGGGAGCTGTTTTTT

v_call: TRBV25-1
j_call: TRBJ2-6
d_call: TRBD1
clone_size: NA
cdr3_aa: CASSETQGAGGANVLTF
cdr3_nt: TGTGCCAGCAGTGAAACCCAGGGGGCGGGAGGGGCCAACGTCCTGACTTTC

v_call: TRBV7-2
j_call: TRBJ1-1
d_call: NA
clone_size: NA
cdr3_aa: CASSFGGEETEAFF
cdr3_nt: TGTGCCAGCAGCTTTGGCGGGGAAGAGACTGAAGCTTTCTTT

v_call: TRBV18
j_call: TRBJ1-1
d_call: NA
clone_size: NA
cdr3_aa: CASSHDSTEAFF
cdr3_nt: TGTGCCAGCTCACACGACAGTACTGAAGCTTTCTTT

v_call: TRBV5-1
j_call: TRBJ2-7
d_call: NA
clone_size: NA
cdr3_aa: CASSSYTSSYEQYF
cdr3_nt: TGCGCCAGCAGCTCTTACACAAGCTCCTACGAGCAGTACTTC

v_call: TRBV9
j_call: TRBJ2-7
d_call: NA
clone_size: NA
cdr3_aa: CASSPRQAPYEQYF
cdr3_nt: TGTGCCAGCAGCCCCAGACAGGCACCCTACGAGCAGTACTTC

v_call: TRBV10-2
j_call: TRBJ1-2
d_call: NA
clone_size: NA
cdr3_aa: CASSEGGYYGYTF
cdr3_nt: TGCGCCAGCAGTGAAGGGGGATACTATGGCTACACCTTC

v_call: TRBV9
j_call: TRBJ2-3
d_call: NA
clone_size: NA
cdr3_aa: CAALSGSGDTQYF
cdr3_nt: TGTGCCGCGCTGTCGGGGTCGGGAGATACGCAGTATTTT

v_call: TRBV5-8
j_call: TRBJ2-7
d_call: TRBD1
clone_size: NA
cdr3_aa: CASSFGTGGGAEYF
cdr3_nt: TGTGCCAGCAGCTTCGGGACAGGAGGTGGGGCTGAGTACTTC

v_call: TRBV11-3
j_call: TRBJ2-2
d_call: TRBD1
clone_size: NA
cdr3_aa: CASSIQGQGDTGELFF
cdr3_nt: TGTGCCAGCAGCATACAAGGACAGGGCGACACCGGGGAGCTGTTTTTT

v_call: TRBV5-1
j_call: TRBJ2-1
d_call: NA
clone_size: NA
cdr3_aa: CASSWSGPSYNEQFF
cdr3_nt: TGCGCCAGCAGCTGGAGCGGCCCCTCCTACAATGAGCAGTTCTTC

v_call: TRBV6-1
j_call: TRBJ1-1
d_call: NA
clone_size: few
cdr3_aa: CASSESVTLNTEAFF
cdr3_nt: TGTGCCAGCAGTGAAAGCGTTACCCTGAACACTGAAGCTTTCTTT

v_call: TRBV5-5
j_call: TRBJ1-4
d_call: NA
clone_size: NA
cdr3_aa: CASSLGFVQVGEKLFF
cdr3_nt: TGTGCCAGCAGCTTGGGTTTCGTACAGGTTGGGGAAAAACTGTTTTTT

v_call: TRBV5-6
j_call: TRBJ2-1
d_call: TRBD2
clone_size: NA
cdr3_aa: CASSSLSGGAFSYNEQFF
cdr3_nt: TGTGCCAGCAGCTCGCTTAGCGGGGGGGCCTTTTCTTACAATGAGCAGTTCTTC

v_call: TRBV25-1
j_call: TRBJ2-5
d_call: NA
clone_size: NA
cdr3_aa: CASSEPHRGMETQYF
cdr3_nt: TGTGCCAGCAGTGAACCACATCGGGGTATGGAGACCCAGTACTTC

v_call: TRBV11-2
j_call: TRBJ2-7
d_call: NA
clone_size: NA
cdr3_aa: CASSLSPRQEAYEQYF
cdr3_nt: TGTGCCAGCAGCTTATCCCCACGACAGGAGGCCTACGAGCAGTACTTC

v_call: TRBV19
j_call: TRBJ1-3
d_call: TRBD1
clone_size: NA
cdr3_aa: CATRQGAVSGNTIYF
cdr3_nt: TGTGCCACCCGACAGGGGGCCGTCTCTGGAAACACCATATATTTT

v_call: TRBV7-3
j_call: TRBJ2-2
d_call: NA
clone_size: NA
cdr3_aa: CASSLNRVKMNTGELFF
cdr3_nt: TGTGCCAGCAGCTTAAACAGGGTTAAAATGAACACCGGGGAGCTGTTTTTT

v_call: TRBV19
j_call: TRBJ2-7
d_call: TRBD1
clone_size: once
cdr3_aa: CASKGTGFYEQYF
cdr3_nt: TGTGCCAGTAAGGGGACAGGGTTTTACGAGCAGTACTTC

v_call: TRBV29-1
j_call: TRBJ2-4
d_call: TRBD1
clone_size: few
cdr3_aa: CSVEDRTGVGIQYF
cdr3_nt: TGCAGCGTTGAAGATCGGACAGGGGTAGGCATTCAGTACTTC

v_call: TRBV5-1
j_call: TRBJ1-2
d_call: TRBD1
clone_size: NA
cdr3_aa: CASSFQPGQTDYGYTF
cdr3_nt: TGCGCCAGCAGCTTTCAACCGGGACAGACCGACTATGGCTACACCTTC

v_call: TRBV11-3
j_call: TRBJ2-5
d_call: NA
clone_size: NA
cdr3_aa: CASSFGSRETQYF
cdr3_nt: TGTGCCAGCAGCTTCGGGAGTCGGGAGACCCAGTACTTC

v_call: TRBV6-5
j_call: TRBJ2-1
d_call: TRBD2
clone_size: NA
cdr3_aa: CASSYSGTSGSNEQFF
cdr3_nt: TGTGCCAGCAGTTACTCAGGGACTAGCGGCTCCAATGAGCAGTTCTTC

v_call: TRBV12-3/TRBV12-4
j_call: TRBJ1-6
d_call: NA
clone_size: NA
cdr3_aa: CASSLDSRSPLHF
cdr3_nt: TGTGCCAGCAGTTTGGACAGTCGGTCACCCCTCCACTTT

v_call: TRBV2
j_call: TRBJ1-5
d_call: TRBD1
clone_size: NA
cdr3_aa: CASSGTGQKPQHF
cdr3_nt: TGTGCCAGCTCGGGGACAGGGCAGAAGCCCCAGCATTTT

v_call: TRBV7-3
j_call: TRBJ1-3
d_call: NA
clone_size: NA
cdr3_aa: CASSPSFGSGNTIYF
cdr3_nt: TGTGCCAGCAGCCCCTCGTTCGGCTCTGGAAACACCATATATTTT

v_call: TRBV3-1/TRBV3-2
j_call: TRBJ2-7
d_call: NA
clone_size: NA
cdr3_aa: CASSQGPGAEQYF
cdr3_nt: TGTGCCAGCAGCCAAGGGCCGGGTGCCGAGCAGTACTTC

v_call: TRBV11-2
j_call: TRBJ2-7
d_call: NA
clone_size: NA
cdr3_aa: CASSLDPWRGGALYEQYF
cdr3_nt: TGTGCCAGCAGCTTAGATCCGTGGAGGGGGGGAGCTCTGTACGAGCAGTACTTC

v_call: TRBV19
j_call: TRBJ2-7
d_call: TRBD2
clone_size: NA
cdr3_aa: CASSARGPSGGLWAGSYEQYF
cdr3_nt: TGTGCCAGTAGTGCTCGAGGACCTAGCGGTGGACTATGGGCCGGGTCCTACGAGCAGTACTTC

v_call: TRBV6-1
j_call: TRBJ1-5
d_call: NA
clone_size: NA
cdr3_aa: CASSEVVGENQPQHF
cdr3_nt: TGTGCCAGCAGTGAAGTGGTAGGGGAAAATCAGCCCCAGCATTTT

v_call: TRBV6-5
j_call: TRBJ1-1
d_call: NA
clone_size: NA
cdr3_aa: CASTLPGTSEAFF
cdr3_nt: TGTGCCAGCACCCTGCCGGGGACTAGTGAAGCTTTCTTT

v_call: TRBV29-1
j_call: TRBJ2-1
d_call: NA
clone_size: NA
cdr3_aa: CSVEGGVIYNEQFF
cdr3_nt: TGCAGCGTTGAAGGGGGGGTAATCTACAATGAGCAGTTCTTC

v_call: TRBV6-1
j_call: TRBJ1-1
d_call: NA
clone_size: NA
cdr3_aa: CASSYPEMNTEAFF
cdr3_nt: TGTGCCAGCAGTTATCCAGAAATGAACACTGAAGCTTTCTTT

v_call: TRBV28
j_call: TRBJ1-1
d_call: TRBD1
clone_size: NA
cdr3_aa: CASSTRTGPNTEAFF
cdr3_nt: TGTGCCAGCAGTACCCGGACAGGGCCAAACACTGAAGCTTTCTTT

v_call: TRBV14
j_call: TRBJ2-1
d_call: TRBD2
clone_size: NA
cdr3_aa: CASSQDLRGGTRFASYNEQFF
cdr3_nt: TGTGCCAGCAGCCAAGATCTTCGCGGGGGGACCCGCTTCGCCTCCTACAATGAGCAGTTCTTC

v_call: TRBV10-1
j_call: TRBJ2-2
d_call: NA
clone_size: few
cdr3_aa: CASSSDRNTGELFF
cdr3_nt: TGCGCCAGCAGTTCGGACAGGAACACCGGGGAGCTGTTTTTT

v_call: TRBV5-4
j_call: TRBJ2-3
d_call: NA
clone_size: NA
cdr3_aa: CASSSIGETDTQYF
cdr3_nt: TGTGCCAGCAGCTCAATCGGAGAGACGGATACGCAGTATTTT

v_call: TRBV27
j_call: TRBJ2-7
d_call: TRBD2
clone_size: NA
cdr3_aa: CASSPWVAGVIEQYF
cdr3_nt: TGTGCCAGCAGTCCCTGGGTAGCGGGAGTGATCGAGCAGTACTTC

v_call: TRBV3-1/TRBV3-2
j_call: TRBJ1-6
d_call: NA
clone_size: NA
cdr3_aa: CASSPASSYNSPLHF
cdr3_nt: TGTGCCAGCAGCCCCGCCAGCTCCTATAATTCACCCCTCCACTTT

v_call: TRBV4-2
j_call: TRBJ2-1
d_call: TRBD2
clone_size: NA
cdr3_aa: CASSQEASGGVNNEQFF
cdr3_nt: TGTGCCAGCAGCCAAGAGGCCAGCGGGGGGGTTAACAATGAGCAGTTCTTC

v_call: TRBV7-8
j_call: TRBJ2-5
d_call: NA
clone_size: NA
cdr3_aa: CASSSGVGGTQYF
cdr3_nt: TGTGCCAGCAGCTCCGGGGTCGGGGGGACCCAGTACTTC

v_call: TRBV5-1
j_call: TRBJ1-1
d_call: TRBD1
clone_size: NA
cdr3_aa: CASSFGQGVINTEAFF
cdr3_nt: TGCGCCAGCAGCTTCGGACAGGGAGTCATAAACACTGAAGCTTTCTTT

v_call: TRBV5-1
j_call: TRBJ2-5
d_call: NA
clone_size: once
cdr3_aa: CASSLMQREETQYF
cdr3_nt: TGCGCCAGCAGCTTGATGCAAAGGGAGGAGACCCAGTACTTC